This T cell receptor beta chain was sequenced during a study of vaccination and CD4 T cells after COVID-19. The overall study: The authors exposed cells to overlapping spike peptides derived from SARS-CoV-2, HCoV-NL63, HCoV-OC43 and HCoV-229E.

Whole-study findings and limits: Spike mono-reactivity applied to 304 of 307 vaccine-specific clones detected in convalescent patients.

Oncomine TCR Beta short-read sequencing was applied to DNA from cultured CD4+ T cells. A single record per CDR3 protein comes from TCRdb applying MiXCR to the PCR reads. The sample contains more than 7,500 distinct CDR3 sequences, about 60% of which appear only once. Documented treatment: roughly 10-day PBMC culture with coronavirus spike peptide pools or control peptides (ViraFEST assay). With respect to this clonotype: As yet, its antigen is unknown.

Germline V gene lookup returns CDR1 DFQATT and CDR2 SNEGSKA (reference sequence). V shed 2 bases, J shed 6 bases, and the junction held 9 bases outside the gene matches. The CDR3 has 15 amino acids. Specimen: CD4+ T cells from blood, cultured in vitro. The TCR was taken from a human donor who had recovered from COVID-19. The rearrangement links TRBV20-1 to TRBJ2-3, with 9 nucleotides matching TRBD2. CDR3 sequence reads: CSARRAGGGADTQYF. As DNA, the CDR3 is TGCAGTGCTAGAAGAGCGGGGGGCGGAGCGGATACGCAGTATTTT.